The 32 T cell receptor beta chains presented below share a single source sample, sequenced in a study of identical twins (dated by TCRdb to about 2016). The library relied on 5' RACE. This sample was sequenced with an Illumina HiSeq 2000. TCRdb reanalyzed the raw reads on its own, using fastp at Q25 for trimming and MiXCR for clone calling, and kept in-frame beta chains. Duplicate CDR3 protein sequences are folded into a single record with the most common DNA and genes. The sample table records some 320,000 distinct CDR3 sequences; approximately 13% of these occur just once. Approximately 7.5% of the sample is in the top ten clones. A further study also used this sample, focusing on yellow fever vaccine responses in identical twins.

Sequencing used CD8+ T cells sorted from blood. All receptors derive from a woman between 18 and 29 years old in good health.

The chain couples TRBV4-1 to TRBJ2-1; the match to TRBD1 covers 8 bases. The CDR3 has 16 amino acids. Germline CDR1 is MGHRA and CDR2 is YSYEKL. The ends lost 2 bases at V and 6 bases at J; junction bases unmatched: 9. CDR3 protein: CASSQSDRGLFNEQFF. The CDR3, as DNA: TGCGCCAGCAGCCAATCCGACAGGGGTTTGTTCAATGAGCAGTTCTTC.

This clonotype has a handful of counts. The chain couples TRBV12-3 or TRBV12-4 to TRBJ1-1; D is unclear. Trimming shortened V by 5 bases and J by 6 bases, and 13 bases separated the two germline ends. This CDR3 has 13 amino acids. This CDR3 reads CASSPGLAAEAFF. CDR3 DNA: TGTGCCAGCAGTCCCGGACTCGCAGCTGAAGCTTTCTTT.

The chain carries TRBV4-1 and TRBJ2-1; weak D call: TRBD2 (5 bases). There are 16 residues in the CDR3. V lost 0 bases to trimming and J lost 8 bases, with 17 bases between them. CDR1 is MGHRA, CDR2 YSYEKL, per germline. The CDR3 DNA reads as TGCGCCAGCAGCCAAGACCGACCGGGCGTCGGGGATGAGCAGTTCTTC. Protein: CASSQDRPGVGDEQFF.

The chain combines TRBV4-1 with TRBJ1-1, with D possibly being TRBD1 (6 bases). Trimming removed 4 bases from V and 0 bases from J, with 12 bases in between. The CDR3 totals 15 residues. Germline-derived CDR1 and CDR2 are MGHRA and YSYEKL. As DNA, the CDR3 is TGCGCCAGCAGCCTTCGACAGGCCCTGAACACTGAAGCTTTCTTT. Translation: CASSLRQALNTEAFF.

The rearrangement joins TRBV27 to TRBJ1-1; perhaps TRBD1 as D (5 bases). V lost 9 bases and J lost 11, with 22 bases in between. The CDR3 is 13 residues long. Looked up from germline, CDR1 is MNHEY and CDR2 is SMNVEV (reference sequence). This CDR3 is CASTQGVGIRAFF. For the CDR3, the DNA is TGTGCCAGTACCCAGGGAGTTGGGATTCGGGCTTTCTTT.

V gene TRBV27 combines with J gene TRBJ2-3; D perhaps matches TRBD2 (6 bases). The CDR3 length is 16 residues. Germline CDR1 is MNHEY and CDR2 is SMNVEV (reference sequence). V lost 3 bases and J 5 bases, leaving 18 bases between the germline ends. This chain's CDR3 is CASSLRLTSFKDTQYF. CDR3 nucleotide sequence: TGTGCCAGCAGTTTGCGCTTAACTAGCTTCAAAGATACGCAGTATTTT.

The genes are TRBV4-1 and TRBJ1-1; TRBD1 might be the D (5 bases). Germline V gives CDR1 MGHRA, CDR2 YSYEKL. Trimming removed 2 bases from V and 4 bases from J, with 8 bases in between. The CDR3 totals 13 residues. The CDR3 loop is CASSQQGSTEAFF. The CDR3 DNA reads TGCGCCAGCAGCCAACAGGGAAGCACTGAAGCTTTCTTT.

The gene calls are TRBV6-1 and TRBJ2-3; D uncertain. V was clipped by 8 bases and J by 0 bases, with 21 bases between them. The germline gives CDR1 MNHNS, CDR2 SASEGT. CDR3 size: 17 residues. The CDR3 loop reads CASRSSDLQPSTDTQYF. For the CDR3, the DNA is TGTGCCAGCCGAAGTTCGGACCTACAACCTAGCACAGATACGCAGTATTTT.

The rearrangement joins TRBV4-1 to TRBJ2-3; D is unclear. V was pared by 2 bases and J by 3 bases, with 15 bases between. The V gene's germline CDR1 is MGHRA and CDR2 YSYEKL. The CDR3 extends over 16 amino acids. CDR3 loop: CASSQLRAIGTDTQYF. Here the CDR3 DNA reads TGCGCCAGCAGCCAACTCCGAGCGATCGGGACAGATACGCAGTATTTT.

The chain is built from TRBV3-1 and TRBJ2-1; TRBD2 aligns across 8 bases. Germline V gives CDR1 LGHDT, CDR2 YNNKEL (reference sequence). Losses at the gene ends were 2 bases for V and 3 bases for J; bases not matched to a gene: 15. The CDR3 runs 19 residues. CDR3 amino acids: CASSQPSNLLAGGYNEQFF. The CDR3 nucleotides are TGTGCCAGCAGCCAACCATCGAACCTACTGGCGGGGGGCTACAATGAGCAGTTCTTC.

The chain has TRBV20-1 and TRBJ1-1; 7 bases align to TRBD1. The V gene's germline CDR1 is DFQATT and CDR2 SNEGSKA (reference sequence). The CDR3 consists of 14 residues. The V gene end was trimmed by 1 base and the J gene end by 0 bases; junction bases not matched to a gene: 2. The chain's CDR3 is CSARAGQLNTEAFF. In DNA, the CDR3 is TGCAGTGCTAGAGCGGGACAGTTGAACACTGAAGCTTTCTTT.

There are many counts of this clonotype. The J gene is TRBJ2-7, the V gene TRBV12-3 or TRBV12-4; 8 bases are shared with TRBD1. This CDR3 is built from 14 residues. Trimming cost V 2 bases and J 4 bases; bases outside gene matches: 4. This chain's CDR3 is CASSLNQGAYEQYF. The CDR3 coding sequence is TGTGCCAGCAGTTTAAATCAGGGGGCATACGAGCAGTACTTC.

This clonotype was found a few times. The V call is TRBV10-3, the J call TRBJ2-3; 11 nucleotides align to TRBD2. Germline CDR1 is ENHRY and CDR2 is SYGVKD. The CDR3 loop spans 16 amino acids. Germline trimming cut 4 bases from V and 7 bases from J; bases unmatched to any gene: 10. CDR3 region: CAISALAGAQVNTQYF. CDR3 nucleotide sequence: TGTGCCATCAGTGCACTAGCGGGGGCCCAGGTAAATACGCAGTATTTT.

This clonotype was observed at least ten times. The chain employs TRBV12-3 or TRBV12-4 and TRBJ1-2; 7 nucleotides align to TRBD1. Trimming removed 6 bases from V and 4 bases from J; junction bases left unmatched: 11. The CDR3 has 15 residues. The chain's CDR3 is CASREETGRGYGYTF. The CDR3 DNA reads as TGTGCCAGCAGGGAAGAGACAGGGCGCGGCTATGGCTACACCTTC.

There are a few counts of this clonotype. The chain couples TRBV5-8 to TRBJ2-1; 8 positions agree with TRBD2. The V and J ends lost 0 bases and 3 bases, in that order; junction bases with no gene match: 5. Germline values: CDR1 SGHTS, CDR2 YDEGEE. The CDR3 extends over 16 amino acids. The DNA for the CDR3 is TGTGCCAGCAGCTTGGCGGGGGGGAGTTACTACAATGAGCAGTTCTTC. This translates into CASSLAGGSYYNEQFF.

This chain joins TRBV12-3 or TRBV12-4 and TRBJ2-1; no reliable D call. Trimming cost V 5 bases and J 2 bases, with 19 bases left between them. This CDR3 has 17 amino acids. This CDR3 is CASSPRAVLSPYNEQFF. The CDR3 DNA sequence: TGTGCCAGCAGTCCCCGGGCTGTCCTCTCCCCCTACAATGAGCAGTTCTTC.

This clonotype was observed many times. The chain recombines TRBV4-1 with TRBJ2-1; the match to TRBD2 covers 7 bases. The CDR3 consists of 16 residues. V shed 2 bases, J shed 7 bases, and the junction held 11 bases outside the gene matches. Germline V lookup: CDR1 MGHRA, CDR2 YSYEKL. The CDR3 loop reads CASSQILLPSGNEQFF. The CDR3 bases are TGCGCCAGCAGCCAAATTTTACTGCCTAGCGGTAATGAGCAGTTCTTC.

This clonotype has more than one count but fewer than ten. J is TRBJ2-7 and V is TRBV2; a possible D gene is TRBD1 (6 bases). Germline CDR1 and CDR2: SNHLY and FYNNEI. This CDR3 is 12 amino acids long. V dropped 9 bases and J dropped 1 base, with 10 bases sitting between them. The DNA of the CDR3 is TGTGCCAGTCACAGGGATTCCTACGAGCAGTACGTC. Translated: CASHRDSYEQYV.

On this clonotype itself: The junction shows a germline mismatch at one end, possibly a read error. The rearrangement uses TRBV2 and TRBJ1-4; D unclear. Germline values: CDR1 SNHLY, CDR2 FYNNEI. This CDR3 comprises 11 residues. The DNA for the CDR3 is TGTGTCAGCAGCTTGGGTGAAAAACTGTTTTTT. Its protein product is CVSSLGEKLFF.

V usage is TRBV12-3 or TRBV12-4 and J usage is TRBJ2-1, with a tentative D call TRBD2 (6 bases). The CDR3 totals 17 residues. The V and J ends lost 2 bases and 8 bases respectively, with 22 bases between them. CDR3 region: CASSLRRRDLASDEQFF. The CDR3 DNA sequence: TGTGCCAGCAGTTTAAGGAGGAGGGACCTGGCTAGCGATGAGCAGTTCTTC.

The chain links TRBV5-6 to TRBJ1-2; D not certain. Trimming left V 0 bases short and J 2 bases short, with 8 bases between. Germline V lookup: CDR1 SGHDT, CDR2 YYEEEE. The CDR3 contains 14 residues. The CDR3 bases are TGTGCCAGCAGCTTGGAAGACTTCAACTATGGCTACACCTTC. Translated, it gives CASSLEDFNYGYTF.

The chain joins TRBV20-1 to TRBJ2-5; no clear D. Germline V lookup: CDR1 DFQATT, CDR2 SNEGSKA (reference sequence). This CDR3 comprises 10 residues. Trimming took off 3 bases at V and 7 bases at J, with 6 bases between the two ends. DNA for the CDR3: TGCAGTGCTAGCAAGGGGACCCAGTACTTC. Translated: CSASKGTQYF.

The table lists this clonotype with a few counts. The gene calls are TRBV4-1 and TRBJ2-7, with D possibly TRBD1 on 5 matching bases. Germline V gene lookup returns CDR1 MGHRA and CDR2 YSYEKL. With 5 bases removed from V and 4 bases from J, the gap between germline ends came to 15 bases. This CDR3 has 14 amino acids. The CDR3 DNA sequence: TGCGCCAGCAGCACCTCCCAGGGCAGTTACGAGCAGTACTTC. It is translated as CASSTSQGSYEQYF.

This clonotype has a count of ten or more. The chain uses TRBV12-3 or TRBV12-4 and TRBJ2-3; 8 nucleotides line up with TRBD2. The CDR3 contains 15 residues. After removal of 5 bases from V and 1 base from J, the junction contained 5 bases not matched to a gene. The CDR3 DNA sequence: TGTGCCAGCAGTCTCAGCGGGGGACGCACAGATACGCAGTATTTT. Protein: CASSLSGGRTDTQYF.

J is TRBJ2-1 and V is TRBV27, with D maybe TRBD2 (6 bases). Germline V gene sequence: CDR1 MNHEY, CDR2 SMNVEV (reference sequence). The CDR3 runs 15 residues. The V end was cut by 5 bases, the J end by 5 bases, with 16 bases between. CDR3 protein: CASSPSWEDDNEQFF. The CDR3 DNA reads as TGTGCCAGCAGTCCCTCGTGGGAGGACGACAATGAGCAGTTCTTC.

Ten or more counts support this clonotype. Written as DNA, the CDR3 is TGTGCCAGCGATACGGGGATGAACACTGAAGCTTTCTTT. Encoded protein: CASDTGMNTEAFF. The rearrangement uses TRBV12-3 or TRBV12-4 and TRBJ1-1; D gene ambiguous. This CDR3 is built from 13 residues. V was pared by 8 bases and J by 0 bases, with 10 bases between.

CDR3 in DNA: TGCGCCAGCAGAGACAGCCTCGAACCAATTGGCTACACCTTC. Its translation is CASRDSLEPIGYTF. The genes are TRBV5-1 and TRBJ1-2, with D maybe TRBD1 (5 bases). Germline CDR1 SGHRS, CDR2 YFSETQ. V lost 5 bases to trimming and J lost 7 bases, with 18 bases between them. The CDR3 contains 14 residues.

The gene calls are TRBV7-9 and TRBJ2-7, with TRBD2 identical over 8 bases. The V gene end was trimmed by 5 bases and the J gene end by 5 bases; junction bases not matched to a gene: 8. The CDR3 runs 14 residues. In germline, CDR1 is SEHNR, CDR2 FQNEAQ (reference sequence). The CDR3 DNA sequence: TGTGCCAGCAGCCCCCCGGGGGGGGGCAACGAGCAGTACTTC. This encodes CASSPPGGGNEQYF.

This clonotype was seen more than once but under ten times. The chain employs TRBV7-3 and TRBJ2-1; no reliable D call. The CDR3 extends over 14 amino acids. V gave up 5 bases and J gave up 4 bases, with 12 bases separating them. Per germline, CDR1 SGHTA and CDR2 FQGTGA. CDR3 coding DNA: TGTGCCAGCAGCGTCCTGGGCGCTTACAATGAGCAGTTCTTC. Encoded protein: CASSVLGAYNEQFF. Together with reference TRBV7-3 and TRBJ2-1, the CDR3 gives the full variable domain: GAGVSQTPSNKVTEKGKYVELRCDPISGHTALYWYRQSLGQGPEFLIYFQGTGAADDSGLPNDRFFAVRPEGSVSTLKIQRTERGDSAVYLCASSVLGAYNEQFFGPGTRLTVL.

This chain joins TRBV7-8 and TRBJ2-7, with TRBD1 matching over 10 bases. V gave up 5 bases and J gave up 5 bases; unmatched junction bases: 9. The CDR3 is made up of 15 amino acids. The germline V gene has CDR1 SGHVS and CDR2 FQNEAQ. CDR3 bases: TGTGCCAGCAGCGTAGGCGGCGGACAGGGGGACGAGCAGTACGTC. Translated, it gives CASSVGGGQGDEQYV.

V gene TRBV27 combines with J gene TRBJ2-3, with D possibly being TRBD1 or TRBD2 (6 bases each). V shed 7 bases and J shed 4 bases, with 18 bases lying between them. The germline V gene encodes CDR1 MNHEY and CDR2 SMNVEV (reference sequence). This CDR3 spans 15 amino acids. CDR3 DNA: TGTGCCAGCACGCACGGGGGCAGGCGCGCAGATACGCAGTATTTT. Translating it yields CASTHGGRRADTQYF.

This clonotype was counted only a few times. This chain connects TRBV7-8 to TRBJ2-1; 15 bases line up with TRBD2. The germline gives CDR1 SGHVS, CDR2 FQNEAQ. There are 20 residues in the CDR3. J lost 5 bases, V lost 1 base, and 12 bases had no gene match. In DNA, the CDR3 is TGTGCCAGCAGCTTAGAGCCGGGACTAGCGGGGGGAATCTCGCACAATGAGCAGTTCTTC. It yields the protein CASSLEPGLAGGISHNEQFF.